These 24 T cell receptor beta chains were sequenced from one sample in a study of early T cells in non-severe SARS-CoV-2 infection. MiXCR was run by TCRdb on the 5' RACE reads, yielding one entry per CDR3 protein. The sample lists tens of thousands of distinct CDR3 sequences, less than 15% occurring once. The material sequenced was whole blood. The receptor source for this set is an adult who was a healthcare worker with PCR-confirmed SARS-CoV-2 infection or an uninfected control (not recorded which).

This clonotype was counted a few times. The rearrangement joins TRBV6-6 to TRBJ1-5; a possible D gene is TRBD1 (5 bases). V dropped 5 bases and J dropped 5 bases, with 13 bases sitting between them. CDR1 MNHNY and CDR2 SVGAGI come from the germline V gene (reference sequence). This CDR3 is 14 amino acids long. In DNA, the CDR3 is TGTGCCAGCAGTGAACTCCAGGGATATCAGCCCCAGCATTTT. Translated, it gives CASSELQGYQPQHF.

The sample holds many counts of this clonotype. The chain joins TRBV6-5 to TRBJ1-3, with a weak D call TRBD1 (5 bases). In germline, CDR1 is MNHEY, CDR2 SVGAGI. The V end was cut by 0 bases, the J end by 2 bases, with 17 bases between. This CDR3 contains 18 residues. As DNA, the CDR3 is TGTGCCAGCAGTTACTCCGGGCGGTCCTCAGGGACTGGAAACACCATATATTTT. It is translated as CASSYSGRSSGTGNTIYF.

There are a few counts of this clonotype. V gene TRBV29-1 combines with J gene TRBJ2-1, with D possibly being TRBD2 (5 bases). Per the germline V gene, CDR1 is SQVTM and CDR2 is ANQGSEA. V was trimmed by 0 bases and J by 12 bases, leaving 12 bases between them. The CDR3 runs to 12 residues. CDR3 in DNA: TGCAGCGTTGAAGATGTGCCAAGCGGGCAGTTCTTC. It specifies CSVEDVPSGQFF.

This clonotype was recorded many times. The gene calls are TRBV12-3 or TRBV12-4 and TRBJ2-7; 7 bases are a match to TRBD1. This CDR3 region has 16 residues. V was pared by 5 bases and J by 2 bases, with 12 bases of the junction left unmatched. CDR3 sequence reads: CASSTSKGQTAYEQYF. The CDR3 DNA reads as TGTGCCAGCAGTACAAGCAAGGGACAGACAGCCTACGAGCAGTACTTC.

V gene TRBV7-9 combines with J gene TRBJ2-5, with D unresolved. Trimming took off 5 bases at V and 5 bases at J, with 18 bases between the two ends. Germline CDR1 and CDR2: SEHNR and FQNEAQ (reference sequence). This CDR3 contains 15 residues. For the CDR3, the DNA is TGTGCCAGCAGCATAAGCCTCACGCGAACGGAGACCCAGTACTTC. Translation: CASSISLTRTETQYF.

The sample holds many counts of this clonotype. The rearrangement uses TRBV29-1 and TRBJ1-1; 8 bases fit TRBD1. CDR3 length: 14 residues. Unmatched junction bases numbered 4, after V lost 4 bases and J lost 0 bases. Germline V gene lookup returns CDR1 SQVTM and CDR2 ANQGSEA. The DNA of the CDR3 is TGCAGCGTTGCGAGGGACAGGTTGAACACTGAAGCTTTCTTT. This translates into CSVARDRLNTEAFF.

In its sample, this clonotype was seen a few times. V usage is TRBV2 and J usage is TRBJ2-1, with a tentative D call TRBD2 (6 bases). Trimming stripped 11 bases from V and 4 bases from J, with 15 bases between. From germline, CDR1 is SNHLY and CDR2 FYNNEI. The CDR3 contains 13 residues. Written as DNA, the CDR3 is TGTGCCTCGGGAGCGGCCAGATACAATGAGCAGTTCTTC. The encoded protein is CASGAARYNEQFF.

V is TRBV4-2 and J is TRBJ2-7; 9 nucleotides align to TRBD1. Germline trimming cut 0 bases from V and 2 bases from J; bases unmatched to any gene: 2. The CDR3 consists of 15 residues. Germline values: CDR1 LGHNA, CDR2 YNFKEQ. CDR3 sequence: CASSQEGQGPYEQYF. The CDR3 DNA reads as TGTGCCAGCAGCCAAGAGGGACAGGGTCCCTACGAGCAGTACTTC.

The gene calls are TRBV28 and TRBJ2-7; the match to TRBD2 covers 9 bases. The V gene end was trimmed by 3 bases and the J gene end by 0 bases; junction bases not matched to a gene: 9. Germline CDR1 and CDR2: MDHEN and SYDVKM. This CDR3 is 17 amino acids long. Here the CDR3 DNA reads TGTGCCAGCAGTTTTTTCCCTTCGCGGGAGGGCTCCTACGAGCAGTACTTC. Encoded protein: CASSFFPSREGSYEQYF.

This clonotype was recorded at least ten times. The CDR3 sequence is CASSQGRIHYEQYF. The CDR3 bases are TGTGCCAGCAGCCAAGGAAGGATCCACTACGAGCAGTACTTC. The V and J genes are TRBV3-1 and TRBJ2-7; unclear D gene. The CDR3 has 14 amino acids. Germline CDR1 is LGHDT and CDR2 is YNNKEL (reference sequence). Trimming removed 1 base at V and 3 bases at J, with 10 bases between.

This clonotype came up many times. The chain carries TRBV3-1 and TRBJ2-3; a possible D gene is TRBD1 (6 bases). CDR1 and CDR2 (germline): LGHDT, YNNKEL (reference sequence). Trimming shortened V by 0 bases and J by 7 bases, and 11 bases separated the two germline ends. The CDR3 covers 14 residues. In DNA form, the CDR3 reads TGTGCCAGCAGCCAAGACAGGGGCATCAATACGCAGTATTTT. Its protein product is CASSQDRGINTQYF.

This clonotype was seen a few times. The CDR3 sequence: CASSRTSGGLNTGELFF. The CDR3 DNA reads TGTGCCAGCAGTCGGACTAGCGGGGGACTGAACACCGGGGAGCTGTTTTTT. This chain uses TRBV3-1 with TRBJ2-2; 13 positions match TRBD2. From germline, CDR1 is LGHDT and CDR2 YNNKEL (reference sequence). This CDR3 contains 17 residues. V lost 6 bases to trimming and J lost 1 base; unmatched junction nucleotides: 5.

This clonotype was observed at least ten times. V usage is TRBV7-9 and J usage is TRBJ1-2; D is uncertain. Trimming pared 5 bases from V and 2 bases from J, leaving 15 bases between. The CDR3 loop spans 15 amino acids. Germline V gene lookup returns CDR1 SEHNR and CDR2 FQNEAQ (reference sequence). In DNA form, the CDR3 reads TGTGCCAGCAGCCGCTCCCTTACGCACAACTATGGCTACACCTTC. Amino acid sequence: CASSRSLTHNYGYTF.

This clonotype has ten or more counts. V and J are TRBV6-1 and TRBJ1-1; the D gene is possibly TRBD1 (6 bases). The length of the CDR3 is 13 residues. V gave up 3 bases and J gave up 4 bases, with 9 bases separating them. Germline-derived CDR1 and CDR2 are MNHNS and SASEGT. In DNA, the CDR3 is TGTGCCAGCAGTGACAGGGGAAGCACTGAAGCTTTCTTT. Translation gives CASSDRGSTEAFF.

In this sample, this clonotype turned up a few times. V usage is TRBV12-3 or TRBV12-4 and J usage is TRBJ1-5; D uncertain. V was trimmed by 6 bases and J by 7 bases, leaving 16 bases between them. This CDR3 comprises 14 residues. CDR3 residues: CASSRALGNQPQHF. DNA of the CDR3: TGTGCCAGCAGCCGGGCCCTTGGGAACCAGCCCCAGCATTTT.

This clonotype was picked up many times. The chain couples TRBV24-1 to TRBJ2-4; no clear D. Trimming stripped 0 bases from V and 4 bases from J, with 6 bases between. Germline values: CDR1 KGHDR, CDR2 SFDVKD. This CDR3 has 14 amino acids. The CDR3 protein is CATSDLNKKNIQYF. The DNA of the CDR3 is TGTGCCACCAGTGATTTGAACAAAAAAAACATTCAGTACTTC.

This clonotype was observed at least ten times. This chain uses TRBV18 with TRBJ1-4, with D possibly being TRBD1 (5 bases). V dropped 2 bases and J dropped 0 bases, with 10 bases sitting between them. The CDR3 is made up of 16 amino acids. Germline CDR1 and CDR2: KGHSH and LQKENI. The CDR3 nucleotides are TGTGCCAGCTCACCAGGGGCCCAAACAACTAATGAAAAACTGTTTTTT. Amino acid sequence: CASSPGAQTTNEKLFF. Complete variable domain (other parts from reference TRBV18 and TRBJ1-4): NAGVMQNPRHLVRRRGQEARLRCSPMKGHSHVYWYRQLPEEGLKFMVYLQKENIIDESGMPKERFSAEFPKEGPSILRIQQVVRGDSAAYFCASSPGAQTTNEKLFFGSGTQLSVL.

This clonotype was picked up many times. The chain combines TRBV4-2 with TRBJ2-5; TRBD2 aligns across 14 bases. Germline V lookup: CDR1 LGHNA, CDR2 YNFKEQ. The CDR3 sequence is 17 residues long. V trimming: 4 bases; J trimming: 2 bases; junction bases outside the gene matches: 6. The CDR3 sequence is CASSPRLAGGPQETQYF. CDR3 sequence (DNA): TGTGCCAGCAGCCCACGACTAGCGGGGGGGCCTCAAGAGACCCAGTACTTC.

This clonotype occurred a few times. The chain couples TRBV10-3 to TRBJ2-7; D is possibly TRBD2 (6 bases). The CDR3 contains 11 residues. From germline, CDR1 is ENHRY and CDR2 SYGVKD. Trimming took off 10 bases at V and 1 base at J, with 8 bases between the two ends. For the CDR3, the DNA is TGTGCCACCGGAGGGTCCTACGAGCAGTACTTC. Translating gives CATGGSYEQYF.

This rearrangement joins TRBV15 to TRBJ2-1, with 7 bases matching TRBD2. This CDR3 is built from 17 residues. V shed 0 bases and J 8 bases; nucleotides not matched to a gene: 13. Germline V gene lookup returns CDR1 LNHNV and CDR2 YYDKDF (reference sequence). CDR3 in amino acids: CATSRDLSAGKFDEQFF. The CDR3 DNA reads as TGTGCCACCAGCAGAGATTTATCAGCGGGAAAGTTTGATGAGCAGTTCTTC.

This clonotype occurred many times. This chain uses TRBV7-9 with TRBJ2-1; D is possibly TRBD1 (5 bases). This CDR3 comprises 16 residues. CDR1 and CDR2 (germline): SEHNR, FQNEAQ (reference sequence). The germline V and J ends were trimmed by 6 bases and 1 base, with 16 bases remaining between them. The CDR3 bases are TGTGCCAGCAGGATTGGCGGCCCAGGGTCCTACAATGAGCAGTTCTTC. It yields the protein CASRIGGPGSYNEQFF.

The rearrangement uses TRBV14 and TRBJ2-2; D gene ambiguous. CDR3 size: 15 residues. CDR1 and CDR2 (germline): SGHDN, FVKESK. V lost 2 bases and J 2 bases, leaving 9 bases between the germline ends. The CDR3, as DNA: TGTGCCAGCAGCCAATATAACACCAACACCGGGGAGCTGTTTTTT. This codes for CASSQYNTNTGELFF.

This clonotype was recorded many times. The rearrangement links TRBV5-1 to TRBJ2-1; perhaps TRBD1 as D (7 bases). V was cut by 2 bases and J by 16 bases, with 25 bases left in between. Germline values: CDR1 SGHRS, CDR2 YFSETQ. This CDR3 region has 15 residues. The CDR3, as DNA: TGCGCCAGCAGCTTTGGGGACCGACAGGGAGGAAGGGGTTTCTTC. Amino acids: CASSFGDRQGGRGFF.

This clonotype was seen only a few times. The CDR3, as DNA: TGTGCCAGCAGTCTGACTGCGGGGGGATCGACAGATACGCAGTATTTT. Protein product: CASSLTAGGSTDTQYF. The chain recombines TRBV6-5 with TRBJ2-3, with 8 positions matching TRBD2. The germline CDR1 and CDR2 sequences are MNHEY and SVGAGI. The CDR3 is 16 amino acids. J lost 3 bases, V lost 5 bases, and 10 bases had no gene match.